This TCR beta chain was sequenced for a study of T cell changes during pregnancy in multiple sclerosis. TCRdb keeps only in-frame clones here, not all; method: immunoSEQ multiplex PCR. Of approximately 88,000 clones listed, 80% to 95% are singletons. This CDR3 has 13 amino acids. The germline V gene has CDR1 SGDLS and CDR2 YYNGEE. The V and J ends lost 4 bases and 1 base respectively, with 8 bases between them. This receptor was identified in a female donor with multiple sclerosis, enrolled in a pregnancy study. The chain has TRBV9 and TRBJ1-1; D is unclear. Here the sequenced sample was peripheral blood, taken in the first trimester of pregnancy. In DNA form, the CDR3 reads TGTGCCAGCAGCCCAAGAGGGAACACTGAAGCTTTCTTT. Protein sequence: CASSPRGNTEAFF.